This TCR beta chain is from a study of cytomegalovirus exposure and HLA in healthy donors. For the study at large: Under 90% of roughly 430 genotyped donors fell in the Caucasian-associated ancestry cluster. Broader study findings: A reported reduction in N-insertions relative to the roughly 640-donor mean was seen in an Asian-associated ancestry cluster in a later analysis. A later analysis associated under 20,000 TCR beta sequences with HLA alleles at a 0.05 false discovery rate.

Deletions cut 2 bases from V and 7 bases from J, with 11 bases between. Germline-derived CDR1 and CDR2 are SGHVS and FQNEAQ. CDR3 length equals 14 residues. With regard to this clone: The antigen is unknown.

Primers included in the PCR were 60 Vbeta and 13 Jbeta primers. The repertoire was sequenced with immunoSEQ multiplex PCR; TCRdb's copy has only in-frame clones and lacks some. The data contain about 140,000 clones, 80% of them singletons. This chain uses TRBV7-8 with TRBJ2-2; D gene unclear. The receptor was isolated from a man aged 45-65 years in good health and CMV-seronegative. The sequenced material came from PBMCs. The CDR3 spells CASSLTAVNGELFF. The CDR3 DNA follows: TGTGCCAGCAGCTTAACTGCCGTTAACGGGGAGCTGTTTTTT.